The subject of this entry is one TCR beta chain. Its antigen is not yet known. No clone much larger than this one lies a single base away; base qualities are absent. The time point label of this sample denotes: baseline pretreatment blood. The sample's treatment or condition label is to be understood as: 15 Gy SBRT to primary tumor, nephrectomy 4 weeks later. To follow tumor-enriched clonotypes, peripheral blood was collected serially from radiation-treated patients at baseline and again at 2 weeks and 4 weeks after SBRT. Renal cell carcinoma with clear cell pathology was present in all patients. Genomic DNA for TCR sequencing was prepared using the QIAamp DNA Blood Mini Kit (Qiagen). The analyses included only samples that passed all quality control checks. The immunoSEQ kit was used, according to the manufacturer's recommendations, to generate TCR beta libraries from genomic DNA. To prepare libraries, a first multiplex PCR with proprietary primers was run, followed by a second PCR that added unique barcodes, and a bead cleanup was done after each round. A kit-provided positive control reaction and a negative control reaction were included in every sample batch. The final libraries were assessed on an Agilent 4200 TapeStation D1000 ScreenTape, pooled by volume, and quantified by qPCR. Sequencing was performed on an Illumina NextSeq500 using a MidOutput 150-cycle cartridge, with 156 Read1 cycles, 15 Index1 cycles, and the kit custom primers. The pooled library was loaded at roughly 1 pM with an approximately 21% PhiX control spike-in. The authors' analysis ran thus. The vendor-processed data were analyzed in R, and a clonotype was defined as all T cells that share the same CDR3 nucleotide sequence. In the clone abundance analyses, frequencies were normalized to the 10,000 most abundant clones in each sample. Public T cell clones, which averaged fewer than five per sample, were removed prior to analysis. A difference in abundance of at least 32-fold between compartments was used to define tumor-enriched and baseline blood-enriched clonotypes. A beta-binomial differential abundance model was used to identify clonotypes that expanded or contracted between blood time points. The Baroni-Urbani and Buser coefficient was used to measure tumor-blood repertoire similarity, and groups were compared with two-tailed Wilcoxon tests in R. TCRdb stores this immuneACCESS table with in-frame sequences only. Part of the clones is absent; in the studies checked, under half of the shortfall reflects unresolved V genes, and no reason is known for the rest. That table furnishes V, J and clone size, whereas the DNA furnished D and trimming. The sample table records about 160,000 clones; about 87% of these occur just once. The leading ten clones occupy around 4.4% of the sample.

From cysteine to phenylalanine, the CDR3 is 19 amino acids long. The entry retains the CDR3 DNA only, 57 bases that are in frame from base 1. Trimming takes 6 bases off V and 4 bases off J; junction bases not matched to a gene: 17. Sequences SEHNR (CDR1) and FQNEAQ (CDR2) are obtained from the germline V gene (reference sequence). This sample stems from a study of radiation and T cells in renal cell carcinoma (TCRdb year 2020). The study in broad terms: The samples were drawn from a clinical trial, where primary renal cell carcinomas were treated with 15 Gy of stereotactic body radiation therapy and then removed by nephrectomy 4 weeks afterward. In total, 50 or so samples, comprising 26 tumors and around 27 peripheral blood samples, were subjected to TCR beta sequencing. A total of 4 million to 5 million unique CDR3 nucleotide sequences, encoding roughly 3,000,000 unique CDR3 amino acid sequences, were found across all 50 or so samples.

The paper as a whole reports these results and caveats: Because the trial had a single-armed design, the trial could not examine how radiation dose or scheduling affected the TCR repertoire. Because pretreatment tumor biopsies were not available, the baseline intratumoral presence of clonotypes could not be determined. In blood, the top tumor clonotypes increased from baseline to 2 weeks after radiation and then shrank by 4 weeks, which suggests a temporary expansion of tumor-resident clones. Tracking of blood repertoire dynamics stopped at more than three weeks after treatment, with no follow-up past that point.

The rearrangement combines TRBV7-9 with TRBJ1-3; 11 middle bases align to TRBD1. Sequenced material: blood, taken from a patient whose treatment included radiotherapy and nephrectomy. The clonotype originates from a woman aged 70-85 years with renal cell carcinoma. The CDR3 here reads CASRPKIPGTGGRGNTIYF. The nucleotide sequence is TGTGCCAGCAGACCCAAGATTCCTGGGACAGGGGGTCGCGGAAACACCATATATTTT.